This T cell receptor (beta chain) emerged from a study of blood T cell repertoires in COVID-19. Study-wide context: Sites in the United States, Italy and Spain provided acute and convalescent COVID-19 samples. Sources were T cells, B-cell-depleted T cells, or PBMCs; the material itself was cDNA or gDNA.

The CDR3 runs 14 residues. CDR1 and CDR2 (germline): SGHTA, FQGNSA. Trimming removed 4 bases at V and 7 bases at J, with 14 bases between. The table came from immunoSEQ multiplex PCR; TCRdb's copy has only in-frame clones and leaves some out. The repertoire holds 200,000 to 250,000 clones, with 80% to 85% as singletons. Sequenced input: peripheral blood. The V call is TRBV7-2, the J call TRBJ1-5; weak D call: TRBD1 (5 bases). The TCR originated in a woman older than 75 with COVID-19, enrolled during active disease. For the CDR3, the DNA is TGTGCCAGCAGCTCCTTCCTGGGGGGGCAGCCCCAGCATTTT. The encoded protein is CASSSFLGGQPQHF. The full variable domain, with the rest looked up from reference TRBV7-2 and TRBJ1-5, is GAGVSQSPSNKVTEKGKDVELRCDPISGHTALYWYRQSLGQGLEFLIYFQGNSAPDKSGLPSDRFSAERTGGSVSTLTIQRTQQEDSAVYLCASSSFLGGQPQHFGDGTRLSIL.